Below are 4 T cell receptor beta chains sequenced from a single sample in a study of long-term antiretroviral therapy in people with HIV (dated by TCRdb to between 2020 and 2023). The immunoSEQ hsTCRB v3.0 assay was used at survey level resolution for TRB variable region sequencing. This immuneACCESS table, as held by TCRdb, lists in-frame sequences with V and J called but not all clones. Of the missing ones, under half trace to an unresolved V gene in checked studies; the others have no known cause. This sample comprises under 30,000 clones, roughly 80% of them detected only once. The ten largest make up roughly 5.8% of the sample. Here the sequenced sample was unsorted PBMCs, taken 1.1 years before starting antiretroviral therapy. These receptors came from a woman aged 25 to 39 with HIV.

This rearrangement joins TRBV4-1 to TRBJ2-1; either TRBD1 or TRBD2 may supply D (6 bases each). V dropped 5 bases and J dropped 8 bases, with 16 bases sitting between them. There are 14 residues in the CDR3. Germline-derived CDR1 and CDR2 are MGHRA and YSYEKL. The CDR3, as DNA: TGCGCCAGCAGCTCCTGGGCCGGGGGCGATGAGCAGTTCTTC. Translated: CASSSWAGGDEQFF.

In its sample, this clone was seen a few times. This CDR3 is CASRVQGLGGELFF. The CDR3 DNA reads TGTGCCAGCAGGGTGCAGGGGCTAGGGGGGGAGCTGTTTTTT. The rearrangement links TRBV27 to TRBJ2-2; tentative D call: TRBD1 (6 bases). Looked up from germline, CDR1 is MNHEY and CDR2 is SMNVEV (reference sequence). Trimming took 6 bases from V and 8 from J, leaving 16 bases between them. This CDR3 comprises 14 residues.

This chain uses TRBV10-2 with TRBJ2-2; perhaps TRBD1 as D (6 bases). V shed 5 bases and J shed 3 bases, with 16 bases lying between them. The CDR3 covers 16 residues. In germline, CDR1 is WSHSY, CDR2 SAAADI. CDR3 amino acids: CASSLSGTHHTGELFF. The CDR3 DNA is TGCGCCAGCAGTCTTTCCGGGACACATCACACCGGGGAGCTGTTTTTT.

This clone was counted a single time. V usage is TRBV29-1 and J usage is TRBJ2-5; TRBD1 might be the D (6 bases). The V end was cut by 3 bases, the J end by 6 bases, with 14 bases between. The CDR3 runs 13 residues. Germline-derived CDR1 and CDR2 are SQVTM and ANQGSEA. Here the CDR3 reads CSVDVQGKKTQYF. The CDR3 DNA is TGCAGCGTTGATGTACAGGGTAAAAAGACCCAGTACTTC.